This TCR beta chain was profiled in a study of cytomegalovirus exposure and HLA in healthy donors (dated by TCRdb to about 2017). Looking at the study overall: An earlier analysis of several hundred of the donors reported 276 Gb of sequence data and some 120 million unique TCR beta sequences from approximately 180 million T cells. An early release that covered more than 550 HLA-typed donors contained approximately 300 gigabases of sequencing data and about 84 million unique TCR sequences. Of the 350 to 450 genotyped donors, 65% to 90% fell in the genetic ancestry cluster associated with self-reported Caucasian donors. The study aimed to test whether cataloging public T cell receptors could reveal signatures of past pathogen exposure. The study profiled the T cell repertoires of about 720 subjects by immunosequencing and related them to cytomegalovirus serostatus. Along with the approximately 700-subject first cohort, a separate validation cohort of over a hundred different subjects was used. To predict cytomegalovirus infection status, the study brought together high-throughput TCR immunosequencing, statistical association of individual TCRs with disease status, and machine learning. In a later analysis, previously published TCR beta repertoires from 670 or so donors were re-analyzed and high-resolution HLA genotyping was added so that TCR occurrence patterns could be studied. Rather than drawing on any new phenotypic data, the later analysis identified candidate immune exposures from TCR beta sequences and the way those sequences occurred across donors. An earlier analysis of approximately 500 of the donors applied high-throughput TCR beta sequencing to assess whether each TCR beta V gene segment acted as functional or pseudogenic. Donor age, sex, ethnicity and CMV serostatus were compiled alongside the repertoire data. A later genetic analysis took genome-wide SNP genotypes for about 55% of the 666 donors and used that subset as a discovery cohort. All discovery cohort repertoires had been generated using a single sequencing platform. HLA typing included class I and class II loci at four-digit resolution. The number of typed donors differed by locus: about 620-640 for A, B, C, DRB1 and DQB1; approximately 540 for DQA1; roughly 600 for DPA1; and around 470 for DPB1. Roughly 5 DR-DQ haplotypes were handled as single units for association and clustering because linkage in the cohort was strong. Across approximately 400 genotyped donors of the cohort, an average of approximately 240,000 unique TCR beta nucleotide sequences per donor were sequenced, and approximately 17% of those sequences were non-productive. The paper's findings and limits, for the study overall: Most TCR sequences were observed very rarely across donors, whereas some public TCRs were present in many individuals. A later analysis associated 16,951 TCR beta sequences with specific HLA alleles at a false discovery rate of 0.05. Most CMV-associated TCR beta chains appeared to be HLA-restricted in a later analysis, and the HLA associations seemed to be driven largely by CMV exposure. The only immune exposure information available for the cohort was CMV serostatus. Seventeen rarely observed V segments, including chromosome 9 orphons, were excluded from the earlier analysis of a few hundred of the donors because counts were too low. Only TCR beta chains were sequenced in this cohort, and the absence of alpha or paired-chain data limited detectable features. V-gene and J-gene trimming of TCR beta chains was associated with a missense DCLRE1C variant in a later genetic analysis, and the association was replicated in an independent cohort. The authors suggested that the approach could potentially be extended to other disease states and immunological phenotypes. The 87-base-pair reads could not distinguish some IMGT-functional V segments, including TRBV6-2 and TRBV6-3, so those segments were excluded. According to a later genetic analysis, donors in an Asian-associated ancestry cluster had fewer N-insertions in productive TCRs than the approximately 700-donor mean. In a later analysis, HLA-associated TCR beta chains were found to be more clonally expanded and to have lower generation probabilities than equally common non-associated chains. In a later analysis, several top co-occurrence clusters were reported to appear linked to parvovirus B19, influenza, CMV and Epstein-Barr virus. When HLA alleles, especially DR and DQ, strongly co-occurred, TCR associations were difficult to assign to individual alleles. The presence/absence analyses assumed that sequencing depth was roughly uniform across donors, and that assumption may not be true. Because HLA typing was unavailable for some donors at each locus, only the typed subset was used in association tests. In a later analysis, TCR association rates were found to vary across HLA loci, with the most associated TCRs seen for DRB1 alleles and the fewest for HLA-C alleles. The study gave a list of 150 to 200 TCR beta chains associated with cytomegalovirus. A cluster of highly shared sequence variants was judged likely to be a technical artifact of the sequencing pipeline. Cytomegalovirus status was reported to be diagnosed by the classifier with high specificity and sensitivity in both the original and validation cohorts. In an earlier analysis of around 500 of the donors, most TCR beta V segments appeared in productive rearrangements about 90% or about 30% of the time, broadly matching IMGT annotations. A further reported finding was that TCR beta sequences accurately predicted the HLA-A and HLA-B alleles for most subjects in the first cohort. In vitro tests confirmed that a few of the cytomegalovirus-associated TCR beta chains recognize cytomegalovirus antigens. Correlated functional status among segregating V segments might be attributable to linkage disequilibrium, but an unknown experimental factor could not be ruled out.

A remark on this clone: No antigen is known for it. Base qualities are not provided; no much larger clone lies one nucleotide away.

The cohort was made up of about 610 healthy bone marrow donors. At the time of sampling, every cohort member was nominally healthy, though immune exposures that went unrecorded were likely present. The donor was CMV seropositive and was included in the group of 250 to 300 seropositive cohort members. A peripheral blood sample was provided by each donor, and peripheral blood mononuclear cells were used for TCR beta sequencing. Genomic DNA was extracted from the blood cell samples with the Qiagen DNeasy Blood Extraction Kit. Library preparation used the immunoSEQ multiplex PCR assay. For the multiplex PCR, a mixture combining 60 forward primers for TCR Vbeta segments and 13 reverse primers for TCR Jbeta segments was used. A multiplex PCR assay on genomic DNA amplified the CDR3 region of rearranged TCR beta genes. On the Illumina HiSeq System, the amplified TCR beta libraries were sequenced as 87-base-pair reads. The paper's data handling went like this. A later analysis counted about 80 million unique TCR beta chains across the 640 or so repertoires, and around 9.9 million of these chains were shared by at least two donors. Raw reads were error-corrected and collapsed into unique sequences with a nearest-neighbor algorithm that merged closely related sequences to remove PCR and sequencing errors. Alignment of CDR3 sequences to IMGT reference sequences was used to assign V, D and J gene segments. For a sequence to be retained, a match of at least six nucleotides to both a V gene segment and a J gene segment was required. Rearrangements were classified as productive when the CDR3 lacked stop codons and remained in frame with V and J, and all other rearrangements were classified as non-productive. Following IMGT convention, CDR3 was defined as the stretch from the second conserved V-encoded cysteine to the conserved J-encoded phenylalanine. The earlier analysis of some 600 of the donors excluded sequences that lacked an unambiguous match to a single V gene segment. An earlier analysis of a few hundred of the donors called V segments functional above 56.7% productive rearrangements and segregating when the between-donor standard deviation exceeded 5%. A statistical classification framework was developed to diagnose cytomegalovirus status using the catalog of TCR beta chain sequences. In a later analysis, V and J genes were assigned by comparing TCR nucleotide sequences against IMGT/GENE-DB human TR gene sequences. A later analysis assigned CDR3 sequences and most-parsimonious VDJ recombination scenarios with the TCRdist pipeline. In a later analysis, each TCR beta chain was defined by its CDR3 amino acid sequence together with its V-gene family, and reads without a unique V-gene family were excluded. In a later analysis, 450 to 600 highly shared, low-generation-probability nucleotide sequences were removed to address suspected cross-contamination and a sequencing artifact. In a later analysis, a clonal expansion index was calculated for each public chain from normalized within-repertoire ranks of inferred template counts. Generation probabilities in a later analysis came from a VDJ recombination model fitted to out-of-frame rearrangements, and those results were checked against IGoR. Hypergeometric tests were used in a later analysis to score TCR-TCR, TCR-HLA and TCR-CMV co-occurrence, with a repertoire-size bias correction applied to the TCR pairs. In a later analysis, false discovery rates were estimated by permuting HLA or CMV assignments 20 times. In a later analysis, co-occurring TCRs were grouped using DBSCAN, and TCRdist sequence similarity was added for clustering within HLA-allele-positive subsets. For co-occurrence clustering, repertoires with fewer than 30,000 or more than 120,000 public chains were excluded, along with roughly 5 repertoires with anomalous nucleotide sharing. Held by TCRdb, this immuneACCESS table contains in-frame sequences only and omits some clones. Under half of the omission traces to an unresolved V gene where checked; the cause of the rest is unknown. V and J calls and clone size are copied from that table; D and trimming were computed from the DNA. The sample contains about 120,000 clones, approximately 72% of them found a single time. About 30% of the sample rests with the top ten.

From V the trimming removes 3 bases and from J it removes 4 bases, while the gene matches leave 8 bases of the junction unaccounted for. From the cysteine up to the phenylalanine, the CDR3 has a length of 16 residues. Of the read, only the CDR3 DNA is kept; its 48 bases are in frame from base 1. The germline V gene sets CDR1 to SGHRS and CDR2 to YFSETQ. The origin of this receptor is a man between 60 and 70 years old in good health and CMV-seropositive. Here the chain combines TRBV5-1 and TRBJ1-3; TRBD1 matches 9 bases in the middle. Material for sequencing was PBMCs. The nucleotide sequence is TGCGCCAGCAGCTACCAGGGACAGGGTGTGGGAAACACCATATATTTT. It encodes CASSYQGQGVGNTIYF.